The sequence of this T cell receptor beta chain was determined in a study of cytomegalovirus exposure and HLA in healthy donors. Whole-study findings and limits: It was confirmed in vitro that a few of the CMV-associated chains were specific for CMV antigens.

Trimming left V 5 bases short and J 6 bases short, with 19 bases between. Germline V CDR1 and CDR2: MNHNS, SASEGT. The CDR3 loop spans 16 amino acids. Comment on this clone: Its antigen is as yet unknown.

Sequencing was performed with immunoSEQ multiplex PCR; in TCRdb, only in-frame clones are kept and a portion is missing. Here the sample spans 100,000 to 150,000 clones, about 90% being singletons. The material sequenced was PBMCs. This TCR derives from a woman younger than 30 in good health and CMV-seronegative. The V and J genes are TRBV6-1 and TRBJ1-4; D possibly corresponds to TRBD1 (5 bases). CDR3 residues: CASSQGRAVSYEKLFF. The CDR3 DNA follows: TGTGCCAGCAGTCAAGGCAGGGCTGTAAGTTATGAAAAACTGTTTTTT.